This passage covers 8 T cell receptor beta chains from one sample sequenced in a study of CD8 T cells in ankylosing spondylitis. Findings and limits, study-wide: Seemingly characteristic of ankylosing spondylitis blood was a TCR beta motif consisting of under ten highly homologous variants.

For these receptors, no antigen is known. TCRdb called the 5' RACE reads again in MiXCR, with one record for every CDR3 protein. The sample gives about 440,000 distinct CDR3 sequences, roughly a sixth of which show up once; approximately 0.93% is in the top ten. The sample consisted of blood, either unsorted or a sorted T cell fraction (not recorded which). The source of these receptors is a male donor with ankylosing spondylitis.

This chain connects TRBV3-1 to TRBJ2-2; unclear D gene. Germline V gives CDR1 LGHDT, CDR2 YNNKEL (reference sequence). The CDR3 contains 12 residues. Trimming removed 4 bases from V and 7 bases from J, with 7 bases in between. Here the CDR3 reads CASSRSIGELFF. The CDR3 DNA follows: TGTGCCAGCAGCCGGAGTATCGGGGAGCTGTTTTTT.

The chain joins TRBV5-1 to TRBJ2-7; no clear D gene. Germline CDR1 reads SGHRS; CDR2 reads YFSETQ. This CDR3 has 13 residues. V lost 2 bases and J lost 2, with 8 bases in between. The CDR3 DNA is TGCGCCAGCAGCTTCGACGGAACCTACGAGCAGTACTTC. It specifies CASSFDGTYEQYF.

This rearrangement joins TRBV12-3 or TRBV12-4 to TRBJ1-2; D unclear. CDR3 length: 14 residues. Between the trimmed V and J ends, which lost 8 bases and 8 bases, there was a span of 21 bases. The CDR3 loop is CASSELKGLGGYTF. Written as DNA, the CDR3 is TGTGCCAGCTCGGAATTGAAGGGTTTGGGAGGCTACACCTTC.

This clonotype has ten or more counts. The chain employs TRBV4-3 and TRBJ2-7, with 12 nucleotides matching TRBD2. This CDR3 spans 18 amino acids. V dropped 6 bases and J dropped 5; count of bases not matched to a gene: 17. Germline V gene data show CDR1 as LGHNA and CDR2 as YSLEER. The CDR3 DNA reads TGCGCCAGCAGGCTACTAGCGGGAGGTCACATAACCAGCAACGAGCAGTACTTC. Translation: CASRLLAGGHITSNEQYF.

This chain joins TRBV27 and TRBJ2-1; 8 bases are shared with TRBD2. CDR3 length: 18 amino acids. Trimming at V came to 5 bases and at J to 3 bases, leaving 15 bases not matched to a gene. Per the germline V gene, CDR1 is MNHEY and CDR2 is SMNVEV (reference sequence). CDR3 in amino acids: CASSPDPAVAGYYNEQFF. DNA for the CDR3: TGTGCCAGCAGTCCCGACCCGGCGGTAGCGGGATACTACAATGAGCAGTTCTTC.

There are a few counts of this clonotype. This chain joins TRBV2 and TRBJ1-5, with D maybe TRBD1 (5 bases). Germline CDR1 reads SNHLY; CDR2 reads FYNNEI. The CDR3 loop spans 15 amino acids. Trimming shortened V by 3 bases and J by 2 bases, and 11 bases separated the two germline ends. Here the CDR3 DNA reads TGTGCCAGCAGTGAGATGGGGCAAGGCAATCAGCCCCAGCATTTT. Translating gives CASSEMGQGNQPQHF.

The table lists this clonotype with a few counts. The genes are TRBV27 and TRBJ1-1; D is possibly TRBD1 (5 bases). The CDR3 is 15 amino acids. V lost 8 bases to trimming and J lost 5 bases, with 21 bases between them. Per the germline V gene, CDR1 is MNHEY and CDR2 is SMNVEV (reference sequence). The CDR3: CASGHEGVGGTEAFF. The CDR3 DNA reads TGTGCCAGCGGCCACGAAGGTGTTGGGGGTACTGAAGCTTTCTTT.

This clonotype showed up just a few times. The CDR3 coding sequence is TGTGCCAGCAGTAGAAGGGCGGTATTCACAGATACGCAGTATTTT. Amino acids: CASSRRAVFTDTQYF. The genes are TRBV12-3 or TRBV12-4 and TRBJ2-3; D gene ambiguous. Trimming took 5 bases from V and 2 from J, leaving 14 bases between them. This CDR3 spans 15 amino acids.